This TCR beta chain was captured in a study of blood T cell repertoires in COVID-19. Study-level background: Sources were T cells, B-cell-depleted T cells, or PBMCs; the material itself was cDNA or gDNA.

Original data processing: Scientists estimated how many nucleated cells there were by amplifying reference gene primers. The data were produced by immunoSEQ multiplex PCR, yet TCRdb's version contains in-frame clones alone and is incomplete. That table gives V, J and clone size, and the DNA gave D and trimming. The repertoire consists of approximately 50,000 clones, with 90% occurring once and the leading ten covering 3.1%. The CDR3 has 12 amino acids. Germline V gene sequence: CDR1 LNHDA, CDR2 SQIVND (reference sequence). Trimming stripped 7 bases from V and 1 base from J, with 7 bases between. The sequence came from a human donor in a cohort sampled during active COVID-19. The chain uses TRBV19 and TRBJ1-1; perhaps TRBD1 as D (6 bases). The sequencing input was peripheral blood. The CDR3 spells CASKGENTEAFF. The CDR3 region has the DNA TGTGCCAGTAAGGGGGAGAACACTGAAGCTTTCTTT.